A selection of T cell receptor beta chains follows, all from one sample in a study of blood T cell repertoires in COVID-19. Data came from immunoSEQ multiplex PCR; TCRdb stores just in-frame clones and leaves some out. The sample lists roughly 150,000 clones; approximately 88% were seen once. Specimen: peripheral blood. All receptors derive from a human donor in a cohort sampled during active COVID-19. The CDR3 runs from the conserved cysteine through the conserved F or W. A D gene is named only where the DNA matches it firmly. Rows may omit the clone size; those that give it use once, few, many or a size class.

clone size: .
D gene: TRBD2
J gene: TRBJ2-3
V gene: TRBV28
CDR3 protein: CASSLGTSASTDTQYF
CDR3 DNA: TGTGCCAGCAGTTTAGGAACTAGCGCTAGCACAGATACGCAGTATTTT

clone size: .
D gene: .
J gene: TRBJ1-2
V gene: TRBV7-2
CDR3 protein: CASSLVSGVYGYTF
CDR3 DNA: TGTGCCAGCAGCTTAGTCTCAGGGGTATATGGCTACACCTTC

clone size: once
D gene: .
J gene: TRBJ2-7
V gene: TRBV19
CDR3 protein: CASSPRGGAVHEQYF
CDR3 DNA: TGTGCCAGTAGTCCCCGAGGGGGGGCGGTCCACGAGCAGTACTTC

clone size: .
D gene: TRBD2
J gene: TRBJ2-2
V gene: TRBV30
CDR3 protein: CAWSGLAGANTGELFF
CDR3 DNA: TGTGCCTGGAGTGGACTAGCGGGCGCGAACACCGGGGAGCTGTTTTTT

clone size: .
D gene: .
J gene: TRBJ1-2
V gene: TRBV7-2
CDR3 protein: CASSLGGVYGYTF
CDR3 DNA: TGTGCCAGCAGCTTGGGGGGAGTCTATGGCTACACCTTC

clone size: once
D gene: .
J gene: TRBJ1-3
V gene: TRBV3-1/TRBV3-2
CDR3 protein: CASSPRRRAAGNTIYF
CDR3 DNA: TGTGCCAGCAGTCCCCGGAGGAGGGCGGCTGGAAACACCATATATTTT

clone size: once
D gene: .
J gene: TRBJ2-5
V gene: TRBV3-1/TRBV3-2
CDR3 protein: CASSPLALQETQYF
CDR3 DNA: TGTGCCAGCAGCCCCCTAGCGCTCCAAGAGACCCAGTACTTC

clone size: .
D gene: .
J gene: TRBJ2-5
V gene: TRBV21-1
CDR3 protein: CASSKAGHLYQETQYF
CDR3 DNA: TGTGCCAGCAGCAAAGCGGGACACTTGTACCAAGAGACCCAGTACTTC

clone size: .
D gene: .
J gene: TRBJ2-2
V gene: TRBV28
CDR3 protein: CASRTTGPGESGELFF
CDR3 DNA: TGTGCCAGCAGAACAACCGGGCCAGGGGAGTCCGGGGAGCTGTTTTTT

clone size: .
D gene: .
J gene: TRBJ2-3
V gene: TRBV19
CDR3 protein: CASSDFRTDLSTDTQYF
CDR3 DNA: TGTGCCAGTAGTGACTTCCGGACAGACCTTAGCACAGATACGCAGTATTTT

clone size: .
D gene: .
J gene: TRBJ1-1
V gene: TRBV13
CDR3 protein: CASSSNRQEAFF
CDR3 DNA: TGTGCCAGCAGCTCCAACCGACAGGAAGCTTTCTTT

clone size: .
D gene: TRBD1
J gene: TRBJ1-1
V gene: TRBV18
CDR3 protein: CASSKPTGTYTEAFF
CDR3 DNA: TGTGCCAGCTCAAAGCCGACAGGGACGTACACTGAAGCTTTCTTT

clone size: few
D gene: TRBD1
J gene: TRBJ2-7
V gene: TRBV5-6
CDR3 protein: CASSAGQGAYEQYF
CDR3 DNA: TGTGCCAGCAGCGCCGGACAGGGAGCCTACGAGCAGTACTTC

clone size: .
D gene: TRBD1
J gene: TRBJ1-2
V gene: TRBV7-9
CDR3 protein: CASSSDLTGFDYGYTF
CDR3 DNA: TGTGCCAGCAGCTCGGACCTGACAGGGTTCGACTATGGCTACACCTTC

clone size: .
D gene: TRBD2
J gene: TRBJ2-7
V gene: TRBV9
CDR3 protein: CASSVTSGGAEEQYF
CDR3 DNA: TGTGCCAGCAGCGTGACTAGCGGGGGGGCCGAAGAGCAGTACTTC

clone size: .
D gene: .
J gene: TRBJ1-2
V gene: TRBV19
CDR3 protein: CASSMTRDIQHGYTF
CDR3 DNA: TGTGCCAGTAGTATGACCCGGGACATACAGCATGGCTACACCTTC

clone size: .
D gene: TRBD1
J gene: TRBJ1-2
V gene: TRBV19
CDR3 protein: CASTRDREHGYTF
CDR3 DNA: TGTGCCAGTACCCGGGACAGGGAGCATGGCTACACCTTC

clone size: .
D gene: .
J gene: TRBJ2-6
V gene: TRBV5-4
CDR3 protein: CASSPDSSGANVLTF
CDR3 DNA: TGTGCCAGCAGCCCAGATTCCTCTGGGGCCAACGTCCTGACTTTC

clone size: .
D gene: TRBD2
J gene: TRBJ2-7
V gene: TRBV9
CDR3 protein: CASSVAGGSIYEQYF
CDR3 DNA: TGTGCCAGCAGCGTAGCGGGGGGTAGCATCTACGAGCAGTACTTC

clone size: .
D gene: TRBD1
J gene: TRBJ1-1
V gene: TRBV30
CDR3 protein: CAWSEGLQGTEAFF
CDR3 DNA: TGTGCCTGGAGTGAAGGTTTACAGGGGACTGAAGCTTTCTTT

clone size: .
D gene: .
J gene: TRBJ2-2
V gene: TRBV10-1
CDR3 protein: CASSVNRVSGTGELFF
CDR3 DNA: TGCGCCAGCAGTGTGAACAGGGTTTCGGGCACCGGGGAGCTGTTTTTT

clone size: .
D gene: .
J gene: TRBJ1-1
V gene: TRBV27
CDR3 protein: CASSDGQNTEAFF
CDR3 DNA: TGTGCCAGCAGTGATGGACAGAACACTGAAGCTTTCTTT

clone size: .
D gene: .
J gene: TRBJ1-5
V gene: TRBV30
CDR3 protein: CAWSVASNQPQHF
CDR3 DNA: TGTGCCTGGAGTGTAGCAAGTAATCAGCCCCAGCATTTT

clone size: .
D gene: .
J gene: TRBJ2-7
V gene: TRBV6-5
CDR3 protein: CASKDGAGEQYF
CDR3 DNA: TGTGCCAGCAAGGACGGGGCGGGGGAGCAGTACTTC

clone size: .
D gene: .
J gene: TRBJ1-2
V gene: TRBV6-5
CDR3 protein: CASTLSGAVRGYTF
CDR3 DNA: TGTGCCAGCACCTTGTCAGGGGCGGTACGAGGCTACACCTTC

clone size: .
D gene: .
J gene: TRBJ2-1
V gene: TRBV27
CDR3 protein: CASSLWGRANEQFF
CDR3 DNA: TGTGCCAGCAGTTTATGGGGCAGGGCGAATGAGCAGTTCTTC

clone size: .
D gene: TRBD1
J gene: TRBJ2-7
V gene: TRBV2
CDR3 protein: CASNPGQGTYEQYF
CDR3 DNA: TGTGCCAGTAATCCGGGACAGGGCACGTACGAGCAGTACTTC

clone size: .
D gene: .
J gene: TRBJ1-3
V gene: TRBV27
CDR3 protein: CASSAFLQGPSGNTIYF
CDR3 DNA: TGTGCCAGCAGTGCGTTCTTACAGGGACCATCTGGAAACACCATATATTTT

clone size: .
D gene: .
J gene: TRBJ2-7
V gene: TRBV4-1
CDR3 protein: CASSQDLSSSYEQYF
CDR3 DNA: TGCGCCAGCAGCCAAGACCTGTCGAGCTCCTACGAGCAGTACTTC

clone size: .
D gene: .
J gene: TRBJ1-4
V gene: TRBV4-3
CDR3 protein: CASSQDAATNEKLFF
CDR3 DNA: TGCGCCAGCAGCCAAGACGCAGCAACTAATGAAAAACTGTTTTTT

clone size: .
D gene: TRBD1
J gene: TRBJ2-5
V gene: TRBV5-6
CDR3 protein: CASSSGQGQETQYF
CDR3 DNA: TGTGCCAGCAGCTCAGGACAGGGGCAAGAGACCCAGTACTTC

clone size: .
D gene: .
J gene: TRBJ2-3
V gene: TRBV3-1/TRBV3-2
CDR3 protein: CASSPRSDTQYF
CDR3 DNA: TGTGCCAGCAGCCCCAGGTCAGATACGCAGTATTTT

clone size: .
D gene: .
J gene: TRBJ2-3
V gene: TRBV20-1
CDR3 protein: CSASPPHSADTQYF
CDR3 DNA: TGCAGTGCTAGTCCCCCTCACAGTGCAGATACGCAGTATTTT

clone size: .
D gene: .
J gene: TRBJ1-1
V gene: TRBV7-2
CDR3 protein: CASSLLVAGEKAFF
CDR3 DNA: TGTGCCAGCAGCTTATTGGTGGCAGGGGAGAAAGCTTTCTTT

clone size: .
D gene: .
J gene: TRBJ1-1
V gene: TRBV7-2
CDR3 protein: CASSLAQFTNTEAFF
CDR3 DNA: TGTGCCAGCAGCTTAGCACAATTCACCAACACTGAAGCTTTCTTT

clone size: few
D gene: TRBD1
J gene: TRBJ1-1
V gene: TRBV7-9
CDR3 protein: CASCPGTGTEAFF
CDR3 DNA: TGTGCCAGTTGCCCCGGGACAGGAACTGAAGCTTTCTTT

clone size: .
D gene: TRBD2
J gene: TRBJ2-3
V gene: TRBV20-1
CDR3 protein: CSASRPGLAGGTDTQYF
CDR3 DNA: TGCAGTGCTAGTAGACCGGGACTAGCGGGAGGCACAGATACGCAGTATTTT

clone size: .
D gene: .
J gene: TRBJ2-7
V gene: TRBV4-1
CDR3 protein: CASSRFPPGLHFYEQYF
CDR3 DNA: TGCGCCAGCAGTCGATTTCCCCCTGGACTACACTTCTACGAGCAGTACTTC

clone size: .
D gene: .
J gene: TRBJ2-7
V gene: TRBV6-2/TRBV6-3
CDR3 protein: CASSSFQGIAYEQYF
CDR3 DNA: TGTGCCAGCAGTTCCTTCCAGGGGATAGCCTACGAGCAGTACTTC

clone size: .
D gene: .
J gene: TRBJ2-3
V gene: TRBV5-4
CDR3 protein: CASSWLRERGTDTQYF
CDR3 DNA: TGTGCCAGCAGCTGGCTTCGGGAGCGGGGCACAGATACGCAGTATTTT

clone size: .
D gene: .
J gene: TRBJ1-1
V gene: TRBV28
CDR3 protein: CASSLSGVNTEAFF
CDR3 DNA: TGTGCCAGCAGTTTAAGCGGGGTGAACACTGAAGCTTTCTTT

clone size: .
D gene: .
J gene: TRBJ2-1
V gene: TRBV5-6
CDR3 protein: CASSPGNRVSNEQFF
CDR3 DNA: TGTGCCAGCAGCCCGGGAAACAGGGTCTCAAATGAGCAGTTCTTC

clone size: .
D gene: TRBD2
J gene: TRBJ2-1
V gene: TRBV15
CDR3 protein: CATARPGGPYNEQFF
CDR3 DNA: TGTGCCACCGCCCGTCCGGGGGGGCCATACAATGAGCAGTTCTTC

clone size: .
D gene: TRBD1
J gene: TRBJ2-5
V gene: TRBV19
CDR3 protein: CASSTTGQETQYF
CDR3 DNA: TGTGCCAGTAGTACGACAGGGCAAGAGACCCAGTACTTC

clone size: .
D gene: TRBD1
J gene: TRBJ2-7
V gene: TRBV13
CDR3 protein: CASSFAQGVYEQYF
CDR3 DNA: TGTGCCAGCAGCTTTGCACAGGGGGTCTACGAGCAGTACTTC

clone size: .
D gene: TRBD1
J gene: TRBJ1-5
V gene: TRBV28
CDR3 protein: CASTSGQGRHQPQHF
CDR3 DNA: TGTGCCAGCACCTCCGGACAGGGTCGTCATCAGCCCCAGCATTTT

clone size: .
D gene: .
J gene: TRBJ1-2
V gene: TRBV5-6
CDR3 protein: CASSLRGAHYGYTF
CDR3 DNA: TGTGCCAGCAGCTTGCGGGGGGCCCACTATGGCTACACCTTC

clone size: .
D gene: TRBD2
J gene: TRBJ2-1
V gene: TRBV7-9
CDR3 protein: CASSLGLANEQFF
CDR3 DNA: TGTGCCAGCAGCTTAGGACTAGCGAATGAGCAGTTCTTC